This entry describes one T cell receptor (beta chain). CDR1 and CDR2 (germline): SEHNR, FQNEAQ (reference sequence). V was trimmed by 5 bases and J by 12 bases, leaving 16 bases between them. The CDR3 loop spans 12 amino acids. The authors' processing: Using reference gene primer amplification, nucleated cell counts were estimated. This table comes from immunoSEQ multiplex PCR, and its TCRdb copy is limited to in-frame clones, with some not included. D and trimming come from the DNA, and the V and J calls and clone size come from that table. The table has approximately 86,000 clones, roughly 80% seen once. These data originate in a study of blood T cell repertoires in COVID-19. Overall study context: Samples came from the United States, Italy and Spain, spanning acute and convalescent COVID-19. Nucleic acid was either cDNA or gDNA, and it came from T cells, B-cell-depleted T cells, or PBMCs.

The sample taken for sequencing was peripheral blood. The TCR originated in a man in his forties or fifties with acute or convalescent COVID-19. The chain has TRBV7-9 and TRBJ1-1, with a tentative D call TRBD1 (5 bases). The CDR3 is CASSRDFIRPFF. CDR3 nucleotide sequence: TGTGCCAGCAGCCGGGACTTCATCCGGCCTTTCTTT.